Detailed here is one TCR beta chain. There are 15 residues in the CDR3. CDR1 and CDR2 from the germline V gene are KGHDR and SFDVKD. V gave up 5 bases and J gave up 0 bases, with 9 bases separating them. The sample belongs to a study of blood T cell repertoires in COVID-19. Some clones are missing from TCRdb's copy, which holds only in-frame ones; the method was immunoSEQ multiplex PCR. The data hold under 40,000 clones, with 90% to 95% observed a single time. Input material: peripheral blood. V is TRBV24-1 and J is TRBJ1-4, with D tentatively TRBD1 (5 bases). The clonotype originates from a man in his fifties or sixties with active or convalescent COVID-19. CDR3 DNA: TGTGCCACCAGTGCCCAGGGTGCAACTAATGAAAAACTGTTTTTT. It is translated as CATSAQGATNEKLFF.